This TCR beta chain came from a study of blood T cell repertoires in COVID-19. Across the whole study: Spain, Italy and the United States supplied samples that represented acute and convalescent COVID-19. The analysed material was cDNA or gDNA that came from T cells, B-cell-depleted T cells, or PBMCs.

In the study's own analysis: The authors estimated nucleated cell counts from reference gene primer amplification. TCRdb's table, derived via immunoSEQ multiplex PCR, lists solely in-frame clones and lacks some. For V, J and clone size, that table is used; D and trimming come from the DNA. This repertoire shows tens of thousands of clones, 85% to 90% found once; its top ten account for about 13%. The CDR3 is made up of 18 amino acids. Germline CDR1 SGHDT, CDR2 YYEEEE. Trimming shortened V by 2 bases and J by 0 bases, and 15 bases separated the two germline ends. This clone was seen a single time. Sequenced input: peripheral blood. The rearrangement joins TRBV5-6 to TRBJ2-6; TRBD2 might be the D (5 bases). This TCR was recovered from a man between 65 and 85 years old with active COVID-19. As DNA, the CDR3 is TGTGCCAGCAGCTTTGAGGGCCTGACTGGCTCTGGGGCCAACGTCCTGACTTTC. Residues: CASSFEGLTGSGANVLTF. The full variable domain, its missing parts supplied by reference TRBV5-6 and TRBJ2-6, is DAGVTQSPTHLIKTRGQQVTLRCSPKSGHDTVSWYQQALGQGPQFIFQYYEEEERQRGNFPDRFSGHQFPNYSSELNVNALLLGDSALYLCASSFEGLTGSGANVLTFGAGSRLTVL.